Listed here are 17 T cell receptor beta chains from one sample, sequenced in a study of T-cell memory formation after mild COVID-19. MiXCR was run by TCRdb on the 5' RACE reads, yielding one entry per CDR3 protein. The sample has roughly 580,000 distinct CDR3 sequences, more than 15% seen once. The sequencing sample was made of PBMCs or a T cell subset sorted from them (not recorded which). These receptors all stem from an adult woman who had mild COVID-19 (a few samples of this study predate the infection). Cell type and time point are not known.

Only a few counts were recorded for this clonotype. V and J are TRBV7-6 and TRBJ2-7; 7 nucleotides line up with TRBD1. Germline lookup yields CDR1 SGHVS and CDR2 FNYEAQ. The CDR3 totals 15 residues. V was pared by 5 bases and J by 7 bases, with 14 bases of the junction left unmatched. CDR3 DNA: TGTGCCAGCAGCCAGAGAGGGACAGACCTACGAGAGCAGTACTTC. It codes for CASSQRGTDLREQYF.

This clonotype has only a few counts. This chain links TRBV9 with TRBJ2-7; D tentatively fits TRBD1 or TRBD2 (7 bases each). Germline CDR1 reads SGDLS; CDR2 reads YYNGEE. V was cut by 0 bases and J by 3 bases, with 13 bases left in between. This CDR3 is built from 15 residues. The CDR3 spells CASSVGEGAVYEQYF. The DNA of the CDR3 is TGTGCCAGCAGCGTAGGGGAGGGGGCAGTCTACGAGCAGTACTTC.

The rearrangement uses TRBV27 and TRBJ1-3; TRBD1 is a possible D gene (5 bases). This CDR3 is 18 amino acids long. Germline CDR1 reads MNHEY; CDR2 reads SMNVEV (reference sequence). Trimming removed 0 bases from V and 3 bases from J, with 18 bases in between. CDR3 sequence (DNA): TGTGCCAGCAGTTTATCCCCACGCTATTCAGGGAGTGGAAACACCATATATTTT. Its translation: CASSLSPRYSGSGNTIYF.

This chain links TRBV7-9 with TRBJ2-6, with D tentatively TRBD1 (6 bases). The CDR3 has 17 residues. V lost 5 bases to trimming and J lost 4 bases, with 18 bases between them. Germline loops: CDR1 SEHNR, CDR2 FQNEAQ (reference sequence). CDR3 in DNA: TGTGCCAGCAGCCCCAAACAGGGCCGGGCCGGGGCCAACGTCCTGACTTTC. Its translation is CASSPKQGRAGANVLTF. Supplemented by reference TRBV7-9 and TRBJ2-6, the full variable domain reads DTGVSQNPRHKITKRGQNVTFRCDPISEHNRLYWYRQTLGQGPEFLTYFQNEAQLEKSRLLSDRFSAERPKGSFSTLEIQRTEQGDSAMYLCASSPKQGRAGANVLTFGAGSRLTVL.

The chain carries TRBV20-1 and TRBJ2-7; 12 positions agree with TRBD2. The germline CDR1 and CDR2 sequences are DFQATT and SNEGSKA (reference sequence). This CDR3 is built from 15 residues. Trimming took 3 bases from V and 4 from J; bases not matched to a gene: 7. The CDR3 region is CSARQTSGGAYEQYF. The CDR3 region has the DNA TGCAGTGCTAGGCAGACTAGCGGGGGAGCATACGAGCAGTACTTC.

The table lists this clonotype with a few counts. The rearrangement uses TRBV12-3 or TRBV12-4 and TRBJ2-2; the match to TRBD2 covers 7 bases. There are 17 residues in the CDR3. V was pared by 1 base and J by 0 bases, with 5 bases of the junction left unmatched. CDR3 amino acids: CASSLGTSLSNTGELFF. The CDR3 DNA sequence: TGTGCCAGCAGTTTAGGGACTAGTCTGTCGAACACCGGGGAGCTGTTTTTT.

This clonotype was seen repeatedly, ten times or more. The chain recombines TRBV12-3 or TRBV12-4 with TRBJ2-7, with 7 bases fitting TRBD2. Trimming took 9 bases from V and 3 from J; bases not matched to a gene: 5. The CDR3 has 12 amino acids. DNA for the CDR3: TGTGCCAGTGCGACTAGCTTCTACGAGCAGTACTTC. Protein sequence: CASATSFYEQYF.

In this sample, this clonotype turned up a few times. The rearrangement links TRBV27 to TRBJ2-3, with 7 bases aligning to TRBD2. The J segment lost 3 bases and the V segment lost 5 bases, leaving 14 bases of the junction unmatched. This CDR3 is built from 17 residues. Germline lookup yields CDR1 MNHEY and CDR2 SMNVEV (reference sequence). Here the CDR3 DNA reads TGTGCCAGCAGTGAACTCCTAGCGGAAGGGAGAACAGATACGCAGTATTTT. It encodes CASSELLAEGRTDTQYF.

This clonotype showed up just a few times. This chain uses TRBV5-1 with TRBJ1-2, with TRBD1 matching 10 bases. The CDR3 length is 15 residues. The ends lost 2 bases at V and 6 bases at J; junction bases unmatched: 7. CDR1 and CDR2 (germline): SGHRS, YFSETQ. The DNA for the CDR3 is TGCGCCAGCAGCTTCGAATTGACAGGGGGCAATGGCTACACCTTC. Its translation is CASSFELTGGNGYTF.

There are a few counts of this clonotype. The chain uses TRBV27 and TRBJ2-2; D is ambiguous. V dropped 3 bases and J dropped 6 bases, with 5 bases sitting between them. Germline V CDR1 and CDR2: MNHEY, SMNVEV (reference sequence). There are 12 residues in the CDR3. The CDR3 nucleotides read TGTGCCAGCAGTTTTTTACCCGGGGAGCTGTTTTTT. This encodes CASSFLPGELFF.

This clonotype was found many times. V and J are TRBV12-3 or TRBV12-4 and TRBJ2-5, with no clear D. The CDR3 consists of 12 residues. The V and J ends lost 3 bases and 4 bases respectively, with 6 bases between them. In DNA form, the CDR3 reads TGTGCCAGCAGTTTCTTTGGAGAGACCCAGTACTTC. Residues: CASSFFGETQYF.

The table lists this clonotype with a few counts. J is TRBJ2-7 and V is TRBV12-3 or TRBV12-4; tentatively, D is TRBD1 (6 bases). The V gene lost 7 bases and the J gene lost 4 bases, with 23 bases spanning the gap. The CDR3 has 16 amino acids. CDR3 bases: TGTGCCAGCATCTCTCCAGTCCAGGGGTCAAAATACGAGCAGTACTTC. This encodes CASISPVQGSKYEQYF.

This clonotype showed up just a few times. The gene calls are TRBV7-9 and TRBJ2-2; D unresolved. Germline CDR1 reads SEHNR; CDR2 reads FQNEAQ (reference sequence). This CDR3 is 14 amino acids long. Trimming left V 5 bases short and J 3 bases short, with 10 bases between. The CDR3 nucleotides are TGTGCCAGCAGCGATCTCAGCTACACCGGGGAGCTGTTTTTT. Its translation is CASSDLSYTGELFF.

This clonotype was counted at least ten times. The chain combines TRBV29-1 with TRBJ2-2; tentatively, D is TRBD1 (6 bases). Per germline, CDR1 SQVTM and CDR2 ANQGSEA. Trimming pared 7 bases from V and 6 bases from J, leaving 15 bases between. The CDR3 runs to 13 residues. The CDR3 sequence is CSGQGYAAGELFF. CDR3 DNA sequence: TGCAGCGGTCAGGGGTATGCGGCCGGGGAGCTGTTTTTT.

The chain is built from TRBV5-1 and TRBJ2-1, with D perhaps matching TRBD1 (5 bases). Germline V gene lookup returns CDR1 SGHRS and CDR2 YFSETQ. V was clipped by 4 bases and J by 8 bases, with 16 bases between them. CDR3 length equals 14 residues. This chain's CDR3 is CASSRGPGVDEQFF. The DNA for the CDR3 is TGCGCCAGCAGCAGGGGCCCGGGTGTCGATGAGCAGTTCTTC.

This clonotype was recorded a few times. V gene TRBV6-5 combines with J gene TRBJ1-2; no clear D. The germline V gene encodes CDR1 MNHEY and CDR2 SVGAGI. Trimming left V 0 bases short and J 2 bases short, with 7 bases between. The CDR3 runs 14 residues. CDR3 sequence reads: CASSYSPANYGYTF. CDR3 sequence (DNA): TGTGCCAGCAGTTACTCCCCGGCGAACTATGGCTACACCTTC.

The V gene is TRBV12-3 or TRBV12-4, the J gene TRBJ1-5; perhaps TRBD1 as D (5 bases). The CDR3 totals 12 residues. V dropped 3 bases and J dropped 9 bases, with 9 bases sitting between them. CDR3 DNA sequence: TGTGCCAGCAGTTTTGGGGCTACGCCCCAGCATTTT. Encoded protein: CASSFGATPQHF.